Following are 17 T cell receptor beta chains from one sample sequenced in a study of response to subunit inactivated influenza vaccine. MiXCR, applied by TCRdb to the RT-PCR reads, yields one record per CDR3 protein. The repertoire holds about 160,000 distinct CDR3 sequences, around 9.9% seen once, with 12% in the top ten. Sequencing was performed on non-naive T cells sorted from PBMCs, taken roughly 48 days after vaccination. These receptors all stem from a man aged 50 or older who received an inactivated influenza vaccine.

The table lists this clonotype with many counts. V usage is TRBV28 and J usage is TRBJ2-1; 10 bases line up with TRBD1. V lost 5 bases to trimming and J lost 4 bases; unmatched junction nucleotides: 11. Germline CDR1 is MDHEN and CDR2 is SYDVKM. The CDR3 length is 17 residues. The CDR3 protein is CASSSWDRGQIYNEQFF. In DNA, the CDR3 is TGTGCCAGCAGTAGCTGGGACAGGGGCCAAATATACAATGAGCAGTTCTTC.

The V gene is TRBV5-1, the J gene TRBJ2-3; D gene uncertain. The germline V gene has CDR1 SGHRS and CDR2 YFSETQ. V lost 1 base and J lost 5, with 11 bases in between. The CDR3 covers 14 residues. CDR3 in DNA: TGCGCCAGCAGCTTGAATGGGTGGGGAGATACGCAGTATTTT. It specifies CASSLNGWGDTQYF.

The chain is built from TRBV7-8 and TRBJ2-1, with D possibly being TRBD1 or TRBD2 (5 bases each). From germline, CDR1 is SGHVS and CDR2 FQNEAQ. The CDR3 loop spans 12 amino acids. V was trimmed by 8 bases and J by 6 bases, leaving 11 bases between them. CDR3 residues: CASGTLGNEQFF. The CDR3 DNA reads as TGTGCCAGCGGGACCCTGGGCAATGAGCAGTTCTTC.

This clonotype was observed many times. V gene TRBV20-1 combines with J gene TRBJ2-1, with 8 nucleotides matching TRBD2. This CDR3 comprises 16 residues. Looked up from germline, CDR1 is DFQATT and CDR2 is SNEGSKA (reference sequence). V lost 0 bases, J lost 4 bases, and 8 bases stayed unmatched. The CDR3 DNA sequence: TGCAGTGCTAGAGATACGGGGGGGCTAGGATACAATGAGCAGTTCTTC. Translation: CSARDTGGLGYNEQFF.

J is TRBJ2-1 and V is TRBV6-1; D is perhaps TRBD2 (5 bases). The CDR3 covers 14 residues. Germline V gene data show CDR1 as MNHNS and CDR2 as SASEGT. V was pared by 9 bases and J by 6 bases, with 18 bases between. CDR3 protein: CASLAGSGRNEQFF. As DNA, the CDR3 is TGTGCCAGTCTCGCGGGCAGTGGGCGCAATGAGCAGTTCTTC.

The chain joins TRBV4-3 to TRBJ2-7; 10 positions match TRBD2. The CDR3 is 17 amino acids. Per germline, CDR1 LGHNA and CDR2 YSLEER. Trimming took 0 bases from V and 3 from J; bases not matched to a gene: 8. The CDR3 nucleotides are TGCGCCAGCAGCCAAGATTCCACTAGCGGGGCTAGCTACGAGCAGTACTTC. It yields the protein CASSQDSTSGASYEQYF.

This rearrangement joins TRBV9 to TRBJ2-2; D might be TRBD2 (5 bases). V was shortened by 2 bases and J by 5 bases, with 16 bases between the two germline ends. This CDR3 contains 16 residues. CDR1 SGDLS and CDR2 YYNGEE come from the germline V gene. CDR3 DNA: TGTGCCAGCAGCGTCGAGGGCGGGCGATGGACCGGGGAGCTGTTTTTT. It encodes CASSVEGGRWTGELFF.

There are a few counts of this clonotype. The J gene is TRBJ1-2, the V gene TRBV28; D possibly corresponds to TRBD1 (5 bases). The V end was cut by 6 bases, the J end by 0 bases, with 11 bases between. The CDR3 is 14 amino acids. Germline CDR1 and CDR2: MDHEN and SYDVKM. In nucleotides, the CDR3 is TGTGCCAGCAGGGGGATGACAGCTAACTATGGCTACACCTTC. Protein: CASRGMTANYGYTF.

This clonotype is medium-sized within its sample. J is TRBJ2-1 and V is TRBV7-2, with TRBD2 identical over 10 bases. The CDR3 length is 16 residues. Germline V gene data show CDR1 as SGHTA and CDR2 as FQGNSA. V trimming: 0 bases; J trimming: 4 bases; junction bases outside the gene matches: 3. The CDR3 bases are TGTGCCAGCAGCTTAGCCAGCGGGAGGGGGTACAATGAGCAGTTCTTC. This translates into CASSLASGRGYNEQFF. The entire variable domain, with the rest obtained from reference TRBV7-2 and TRBJ2-1, is as follows: GAGVSQSPSNKVTEKGKDVELRCDPISGHTALYWYRQSLGQGLEFLIYFQGNSAPDKSGLPSDRFSAERTGGSVSTLTIQRTQQEDSAVYLCASSLASGRGYNEQFFGPGTRLTVL.

This clonotype appeared a few times. The chain couples TRBV20-1 to TRBJ1-2; D not certain. V dropped 0 bases and J dropped 1 base, with 9 bases sitting between them. CDR1 DFQATT and CDR2 SNEGSKA come from the germline V gene (reference sequence). The CDR3 length is 14 residues. CDR3 DNA: TGCAGTGCTAGAGATCTCCACCTTAACTATGGCTACACCTTC. It codes for CSARDLHLNYGYTF.

This clonotype turned up a few times. This sequence joins TRBV2 and TRBJ1-6; D might be TRBD1 (6 bases). The CDR3 totals 13 residues. Per the germline V gene, CDR1 is SNHLY and CDR2 is FYNNEI. Trimming cost V 4 bases and J 9 bases, with 10 bases left between them. The CDR3 nucleotides are TGTGCCAGCAGTGCCGGCAGGGGTTCACCCCTCCACTTT. This encodes CASSAGRGSPLHF.

In this sample, this clonotype turned up many times. The chain carries TRBV28 and TRBJ1-5, with D uncertain. The V gene lost 3 bases and the J gene lost 3 bases, with 6 bases spanning the gap. This CDR3 spans 13 amino acids. The germline CDR1 and CDR2 sequences are MDHEN and SYDVKM. CDR3 in DNA: TGTGCCAGCAGTTTTGGCCCCAATCAGCCCCAGCATTTT. Translating it yields CASSFGPNQPQHF.

This clonotype was found many times. The gene calls are TRBV5-1 and TRBJ2-1; a weak D match, TRBD2 (6 bases). The germline CDR1 and CDR2 sequences are SGHRS and YFSETQ. There are 16 residues in the CDR3. V lost 5 bases and J lost 8, with 23 bases in between. CDR3 amino acids: CASRQDFGGPGYEQFF. DNA of the CDR3: TGCGCCAGCAGGCAAGACTTCGGGGGACCGGGCTATGAGCAGTTCTTC.

The chain employs TRBV7-2 and TRBJ1-2; D is perhaps TRBD1 (6 bases). V gave up 2 bases and J gave up 4 bases, with 20 bases separating them. Germline CDR1 and CDR2: SGHTA and FQGNSA. The CDR3 length is 17 residues. The CDR3: CASSLTSSGARGYGYTF. CDR3 DNA sequence: TGTGCCAGCAGCTTAACCTCCTCAGGGGCGCGGGGCTATGGCTACACCTTC. The full variable domain, in which reference TRBV7-2 and TRBJ1-2 provide the parts outside the CDR3, is GAGVSQSPSNKVTEKGKDVELRCDPISGHTALYWYRQSLGQGLEFLIYFQGNSAPDKSGLPSDRFSAERTGGSVSTLTIQRTQQEDSAVYLCASSLTSSGARGYGYTFGSGTRLTVV.

This clonotype was observed many times. The J gene is TRBJ2-7, the V gene TRBV14; possible D gene TRBD1, 6 bases. Trimming cost V 2 bases and J 10 bases, with 15 bases left between them. The germline V gene encodes CDR1 SGHDN and CDR2 FVKESK. This CDR3 region has 13 residues. The CDR3 region has the DNA TGTGCCAGCAGCCAAAGGGGGAATGGGCGACAGTACTTC. Translation: CASSQRGNGRQYF.

This clonotype turned up a few times. The chain recombines TRBV20-1 with TRBJ2-1; TRBD2 agrees at 8 bases. The ends lost 2 bases at V and 7 bases at J; junction bases unmatched: 10. Germline V gene lookup returns CDR1 DFQATT and CDR2 SNEGSKA (reference sequence). The CDR3 loop spans 15 amino acids. CDR3 loop: CSARPGGASRNEQFF. Written as DNA, the CDR3 is TGCAGTGCTAGACCGGGGGGGGCCAGTAGGAATGAGCAGTTCTTC.

In its sample, this clonotype was seen a few times. The chain links TRBV6-1 to TRBJ2-7; TRBD1 agrees at 7 bases. CDR1 MNHNS and CDR2 SASEGT come from the germline V gene. V was pared by 6 bases and J by 9 bases, with 11 bases of the junction left unmatched. The CDR3 extends over 13 amino acids. This CDR3 is CASSGTAGGGQYF. DNA for the CDR3: TGTGCCAGCAGCGGGACAGCCGGCGGTGGGCAGTACTTC.